This T cell receptor beta chain was sequenced for a study of control samples from healthy donors and cancer patients. With 1 base removed from V and 1 base from J, the gap between germline ends came to 8 bases. CDR3 length: 14 amino acids. Germline CDR1 is SGHAT and CDR2 is FQNNGV. Sequenced by immunoSEQ multiplex PCR; TCRdb stores in-frame clones only, minus some. The sample has fewer than 95,000 clones; around 85% are singletons. The clonotype originates from a young man in good health. The sample taken for sequencing was blood. The V gene is TRBV11-2, the J gene TRBJ2-7, with D perhaps matching TRBD1 (6 bases). The CDR3 coding sequence is TGTGCCAGCAGCTTAGGAGGGGGATCCTACGAGCAGTACTTC. Translated, it gives CASSLGGGSYEQYF.